This T cell receptor (beta chain) originates from a study of radiotherapy plus CTLA-4 blockade in lung cancer. J gave up 10 bases and V 4 bases, and 4 bases lay outside the gene matches. The CDR3 runs to 12 residues. From germline, CDR1 is MNHNY and CDR2 SVGAGI (reference sequence). TCRdb's copy holds only in-frame clones and misses some; the assay was immunoSEQ multiplex PCR. The table lists 100,000 to 150,000 clones, about nine tenths of them singletons. The source was peripheral blood, collected from a patient treated with radiotherapy plus ipilimumab. The clonotype originates from a human donor with non-small cell lung cancer that progressed on radiotherapy plus ipilimumab. The chain is built from TRBV6-6 and TRBJ2-1, with 7 nucleotides matching TRBD1. Written as DNA, the CDR3 is TGTGCCAGCAGTTTCGACAGGGAAGAGCAGTTCTTC. The encoded protein is CASSFDREEQFF.